The T cell receptor beta chain described here comes from a study of OX40 agonist ivuxolimab in advanced cancers. J lost 4 bases, V lost 3 bases, and 8 bases had no gene match. Per germline, CDR1 SGDLS and CDR2 YYNGEE. This CDR3 region has 15 residues. Here immunoSEQ multiplex PCR was the method, and the copy in TCRdb shows in-frame clones only, minus some. The data contain around 94,000 clones, about 92% of them singletons. Only one count was recorded for this clone. The source material was CD4+ or CD8+ T cells sorted from blood, sampled in a trial of the OX40 agonist ivuxolimab. The chain carries TRBV9 and TRBJ2-5; 8 nucleotides agree with TRBD2. This clonotype was obtained from an adult with an advanced solid tumor such as melanoma, head and neck, liver or kidney cancer. This CDR3 reads CASSAAGGAGETQYF. CDR3 in DNA: TGTGCCAGCAGCGCTGCCGGGGGGGCCGGAGAGACCCAGTACTTC.